This T cell receptor beta chain was sequenced in a study of human thymus T cells. Healthy Finnish infants undergoing corrective surgery for congenital heart defects provided the donor material. Profiled with immunoSEQ multiplex PCR; TCRdb holds only in-frame clones, not every one. The data show 57,000 or so clones, with approximately 95% seen just once and 5.5% to 7% held by the top ten. Germline V gene data show CDR1 as SGHTA and CDR2 as FQGNSA. V was pared by 3 bases and J by 3 bases, with 11 bases between. The CDR3 extends over 15 amino acids. The sequenced sample consisted of blood. The receptor's source is a boy under two years old with a congenital heart defect but otherwise immunologically healthy. This chain links TRBV7-2 with TRBJ2-2; maybe TRBD1 (5 bases). The CDR3 region is CASSFRQTYTGELFF. CDR3 nucleotide sequence: TGTGCCAGCAGCTTTAGACAGACTTACACCGGGGAGCTGTTTTTT.